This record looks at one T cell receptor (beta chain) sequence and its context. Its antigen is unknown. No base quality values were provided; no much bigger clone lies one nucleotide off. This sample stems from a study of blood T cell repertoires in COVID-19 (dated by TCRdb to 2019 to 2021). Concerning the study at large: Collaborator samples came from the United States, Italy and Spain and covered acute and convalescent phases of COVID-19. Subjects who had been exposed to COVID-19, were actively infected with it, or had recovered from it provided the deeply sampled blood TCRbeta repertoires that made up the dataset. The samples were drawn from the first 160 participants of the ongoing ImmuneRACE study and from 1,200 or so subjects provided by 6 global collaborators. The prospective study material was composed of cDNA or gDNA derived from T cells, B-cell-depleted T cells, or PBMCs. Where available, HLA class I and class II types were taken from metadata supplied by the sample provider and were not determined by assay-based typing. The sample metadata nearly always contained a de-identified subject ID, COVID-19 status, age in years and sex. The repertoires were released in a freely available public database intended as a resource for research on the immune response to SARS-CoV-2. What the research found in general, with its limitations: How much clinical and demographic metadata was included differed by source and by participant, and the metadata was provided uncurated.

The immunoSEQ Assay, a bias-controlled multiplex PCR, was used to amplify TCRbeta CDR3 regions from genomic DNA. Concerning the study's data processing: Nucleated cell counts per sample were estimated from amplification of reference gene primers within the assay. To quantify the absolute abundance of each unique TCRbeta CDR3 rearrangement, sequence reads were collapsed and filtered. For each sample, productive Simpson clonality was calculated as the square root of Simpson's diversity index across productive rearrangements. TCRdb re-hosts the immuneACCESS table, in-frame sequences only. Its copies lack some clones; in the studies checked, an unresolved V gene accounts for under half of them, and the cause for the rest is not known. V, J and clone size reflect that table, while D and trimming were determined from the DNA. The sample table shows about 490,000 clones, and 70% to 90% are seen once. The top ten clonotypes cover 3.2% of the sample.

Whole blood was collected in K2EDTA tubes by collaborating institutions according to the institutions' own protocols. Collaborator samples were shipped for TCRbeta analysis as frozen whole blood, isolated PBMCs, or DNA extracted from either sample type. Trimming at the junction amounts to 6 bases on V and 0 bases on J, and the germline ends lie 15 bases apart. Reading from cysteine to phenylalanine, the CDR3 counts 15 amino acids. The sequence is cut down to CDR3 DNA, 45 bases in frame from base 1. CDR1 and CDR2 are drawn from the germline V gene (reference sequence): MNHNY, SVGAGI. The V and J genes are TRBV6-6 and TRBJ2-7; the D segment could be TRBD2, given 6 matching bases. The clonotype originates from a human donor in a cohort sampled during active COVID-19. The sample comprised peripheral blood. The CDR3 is CASRMGLTSSYEQYF. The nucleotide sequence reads TGTGCCAGCAGGATGGGACTCACGAGCTCCTACGAGCAGTACTTC.